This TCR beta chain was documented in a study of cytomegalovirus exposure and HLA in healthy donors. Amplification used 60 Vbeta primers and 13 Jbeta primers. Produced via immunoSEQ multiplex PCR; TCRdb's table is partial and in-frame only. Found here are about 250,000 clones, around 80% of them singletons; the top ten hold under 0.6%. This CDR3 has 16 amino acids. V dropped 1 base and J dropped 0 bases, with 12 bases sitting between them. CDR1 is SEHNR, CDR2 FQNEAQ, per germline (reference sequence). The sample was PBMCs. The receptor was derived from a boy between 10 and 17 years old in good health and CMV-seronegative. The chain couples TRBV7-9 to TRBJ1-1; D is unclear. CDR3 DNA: TGTGCCAGCAGCTTAGAAATATTTTCAGTGAACACTGAAGCTTTCTTT. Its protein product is CASSLEIFSVNTEAFF.